This T cell receptor beta chain was recovered during a study of CXCR3-negative and CXCR3-positive naive CD8 T cells. General observations from the study: TCR interaction strength was inferred from TRB CDR3 physicochemistry, as CD5 matched across naive subsets. PBMCs showed partially decreased CXCR3 expression after cryopreservation, and most assays used fresh PBMCs. Similarly elevated diversity marked both naive subsets, with memory CD8+ cells showing far lower diversity. The study found that naive CXCR3-negative and CXCR3-positive cells shared TRBV-TRBJ usage, while memory cells differed.

Via 5' RACE with UMI labels, TRB cDNA libraries were prepared. Reanalyzing the 5' RACE reads, TCRdb keeps one entry per CDR3 protein, without DNA. Its table lists around 48,000 distinct CDR3 sequences. The V gene's germline CDR1 is WNHNN and CDR2 SYGVQD (reference sequence). The CDR3 spans 12 residues. This clonotype counts as medium-sized by frequency. Its antigen remains unidentified. The chain links TRBV10-1 to TRBJ1-1; TCRdb calls TRBD1, which cannot be checked without DNA. The sample comprised memory CD8+ T cells from blood. The TCR comes from a human donor in good health. Some clones in this sample may be carry-over from other donors' samples. The CDR3 sequence is CASSGDNTEAFF.